This TCR beta chain is from a study of blood T cell repertoires in COVID-19. Germline V gene data show CDR1 as MDHEN and CDR2 as SYDVKM. V lost 7 bases to trimming and J lost 1 base, with 14 bases between them. The CDR3 length is 15 residues. Profiling relied on immunoSEQ multiplex PCR, and the TCRdb table lists in-frame clones only, not all of them. The sample holds more than 250,000 clones, 87% seen once. The sequence came from a woman aged 40 to 50 who had recovered from COVID-19. This rearrangement joins TRBV28 to TRBJ1-5; no clear D. Sequencing was carried out using PBMCs or T cells enriched from blood (not recorded which). The CDR3 sequence is CASKGIPRSNQPQHF. DNA for the CDR3: TGTGCCAGCAAAGGAATTCCCAGGAGCAATCAGCCCCAGCATTTT.